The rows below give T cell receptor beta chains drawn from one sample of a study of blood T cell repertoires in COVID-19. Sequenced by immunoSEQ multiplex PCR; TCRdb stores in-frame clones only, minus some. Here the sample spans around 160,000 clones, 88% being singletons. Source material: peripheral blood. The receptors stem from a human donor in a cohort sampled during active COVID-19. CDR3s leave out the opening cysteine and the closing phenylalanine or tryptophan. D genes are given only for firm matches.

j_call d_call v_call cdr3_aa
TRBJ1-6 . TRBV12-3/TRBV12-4 ASSLDTSPLH
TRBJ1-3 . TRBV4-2 ASSSQGNTIY
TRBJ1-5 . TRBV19 ASSISSGSYQPQH
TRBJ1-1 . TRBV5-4 ASSLGGGGPYTEAF
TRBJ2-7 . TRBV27 ASGLPGRSYERY
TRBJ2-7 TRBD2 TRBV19 ASSTPTPSGRAYEQY
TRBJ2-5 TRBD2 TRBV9 ASSVAGRGAYQETQY
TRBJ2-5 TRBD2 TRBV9 ASNAGLAGEETQY
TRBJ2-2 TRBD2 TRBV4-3 ASSQAPGGGYTGELF
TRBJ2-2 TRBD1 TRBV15 ATRRQGVPGELF